Listed below are T cell receptor beta chains from one sample, sequenced in a study of shared clonotypes between healthy human individuals. Assay used: immunoSEQ multiplex PCR; TCRdb lists only in-frame clones, some missing. Of about 730,000 clones in the sample, approximately 77% were seen once. Sequenced sample: memory CD4+ T cells sorted from blood. Receptors originate from a woman in her twenties or thirties in good health. Both conserved end residues are part of each CDR3.

len,v_gene,CDR3aa
12,TRBV19,CASSISNHEAFF
13,TRBV2,CASSGDRGYEQYF
14,TRBV7-2,CASSLGGDWNIQYF
14,TRBV19,CASKGLAGNNEQFF
13,TRBV21-1,CASSGTRGSEQYF
15,TRBV5-1,CASSEAHPNIDEQYF
16,TRBV6-5,CASSSSFAGAQETQYF
15,TRBV28,CASSPQLAGAYEQYF
13,TRBV18,CASSPVSSYEQYF
16,TRBV7-2,CASSGEMGHTQETQYF
15,TRBV7-6,CASSLGTGDYYGYTF
14,TRBV5-5,CASSSRDGQETQYF
15,TRBV28,CASRSPGLAIETQYF
15,TRBV27,CASRASIRRADTQYF
15,TRBV5-1,CASRLGTSGSYEQFF
14,TRBV5-1,CASTERDTSYEQYF
15,TRBV7-3,CASSLTSGSTDTQYF
17,TRBV9,CASSVVGATLSTGELFF
16,TRBV6-1,CASSEALLGLGNEQYF
14,TRBV13,CASSPGGVGTEAFF
16,TRBV6-5,CASSYSRGQGGDTQYF
15,TRBV28,CASSGGWESGNTIYF
17,TRBV9,CASSPKARERNTGELFF
16,TRBV6-5,CASSYSKAGGWYEQYF
13,TRBV29-1,CSVPGQGDYEQYF
15,TRBV6-5,CASTFIGSSGNTIYF
15,TRBV28,CASRDREIPNYGYTF
13,TRBV19,CASSSQGKDIQYF
15,TRBV27,CASSQLDRVNTEAFF
16,TRBV19,CASSTSLSPTNEKLFF
14,TRBV5-1,CASSQGTGGNIQYF
16,TRBV28,CASSLIGLASYNEQFF
15,TRBV4-1,CASSPSGALGEKLFF
14,TRBV27,CASSRNGNTDTQYF
11,TRBV7-2,CASSFSDTQYF
15,TRBV7-3,CASSTQRDSYNEQFF
15,TRBV28,CASSPEVRSNQPQHF
15,TRBV2,CARMDGGYSNQPQHF
14,TRBV6-5,CASSYLGLGETQYF
15,TRBV2,CASSELGVGSQPQHF
13,TRBV30,CAQRQGKSYEQYF
16,TRBV6-5,CASSYSYSGTRNEQFF
14,TRBV18,CASSRGGLSYEQYF
13,TRBV10-3,CAISEGANEKLFF
15,TRBV4-1,CASSQESTGYYGYTF
13,TRBV11-3,CASKGTGAETQYF
14,TRBV6-5,CASSWSSGRDTQYF
15,TRBV28,CASSLFRSSNQPQHF
13,TRBV28,CASGRLLGHEQYF
14,TRBV4-1,CASSQEEGRTEAFF